Listed below are T cell receptor beta chains from one sample, sequenced in a study of shared clonotypes between healthy human individuals. The data were produced by immunoSEQ multiplex PCR, yet TCRdb's version contains in-frame clones alone and is incomplete. The sample holds about 1 million clones, about 74% seen once. The source material was memory CD4+ T cells sorted from blood. The origin of the receptors is a man aged 18-30 years in good health. Each CDR3 is given with its conserved first and last residue. D genes are given only for firm matches. Not every row has a clone size; where given, it reads once, few, many or a size class.

clone_size	v_call	j_call	d_call	cdr3_nt	cdr3_aa
NA	TRBV30	TRBJ1-6	TRBD1	TGTGCCTGGAGTAAGGACAGGTCTTTTCCCTCCTATAATTCACCCCTCCACTTT	CAWSKDRSFPSYNSPLHF
NA	TRBV6-5	TRBJ1-3	NA	TGTGCCAGCAGCAGAACAGGGTTCTCTGGAAACACCATATATTTT	CASSRTGFSGNTIYF
NA	TRBV2	TRBJ2-1	NA	TGTGCCAGTCATCTAGCGTTCACCTACAATGAGCAGTTCTTC	CASHLAFTYNEQFF
NA	TRBV30	TRBJ2-2	TRBD2	TGTGCCTGGGGGAGGGTGGGAAGGAACACCGGGGAGCTGTTTTTT	CAWGRVGRNTGELFF
NA	TRBV4-1	TRBJ1-6	NA	TGCGCCAGCAGCCAACCCATCCAGAAGGATTCACCCCTCCACTTT	CASSQPIQKDSPLHF
NA	TRBV27	TRBJ1-6	NA	TGTGCCAGCAGTTTATGGGTTCGTCGGGCAGGGTCTAATTCACCCCTCCACTTT	CASSLWVRRAGSNSPLHF
NA	TRBV7-3	TRBJ1-6	TRBD1	TGTGCCAGCAGCTTAGCAGGGGGGGGAAATTCACCCCTCCACTTT	CASSLAGGGNSPLHF
NA	TRBV2	TRBJ2-3	TRBD2	TGTGCCAGCAGTCCGACTAGCTTGAGGACAGATACGCAGTATTTT	CASSPTSLRTDTQYF
few	TRBV28	TRBJ1-5	NA	TGTGCCAGCAGTCCGGGACGGAGAGGCAATCAGCCCCAGCATTTT	CASSPGRRGNQPQHF
NA	TRBV2	TRBJ2-5	NA	TGTGCCAGCATTCTGACAGGCAAAGAGACCCAGTACTTC	CASILTGKETQYF
NA	TRBV6-1	TRBJ2-7	TRBD2	TGTGCCACCGGTTCGATAAGCGGGGCTCCCTACGAGCAGTACTTC	CATGSISGAPYEQYF
NA	TRBV7-8	TRBJ1-4	TRBD1	TGTGCCAGCAGCGCCAGGGACAGTGCAACTAATGAAAAACTGTTTTTT	CASSARDSATNEKLFF
NA	TRBV7-2	TRBJ1-6	NA	TGTGCCAGCAGCCCCAGGGGAAATAATTCACCCCTCCACTTT	CASSPRGNNSPLHF
NA	TRBV6-1	TRBJ1-5	TRBD1	TGTGCCAGTAATCCAGGGGGGGATCGACAGCCCCAGCATTTT	CASNPGGDRQPQHF
once	TRBV10-1	TRBJ2-1	TRBD2	TGCGCCAGCAGTGAGCGGGAGGGCCTGCAGTTCTTC	CASSEREGLQFF
NA	TRBV2	TRBJ2-6	TRBD1	TGTGCCAGCAACTTCCTACTACAGGGGTCGGGCTCTGGGGCCAACGTCCTGACTTTC	CASNFLLQGSGSGANVLTF
NA	TRBV6-5	TRBJ2-7	NA	TGTGCCAGCAGTTACTCGATGGGGCGTAGCGAGCAGTACTTC	CASSYSMGRSEQYF
few	TRBV30	TRBJ2-2	NA	TGTGCCTGGAAGCGCAGCCACACCGGGGAGCTGTTTTTT	CAWKRSHTGELFF
NA	TRBV2	TRBJ1-1	NA	TGTGCCAGCAGTGTACAGGAAAGCACTGAAGCTTTCTTT	CASSVQESTEAFF
NA	TRBV18	TRBJ2-7	NA	TGTGCCAGCTCAACCTCCTACGAGCAGTACTTC	CASSTSYEQYF
NA	TRBV30	TRBJ2-2	TRBD1	TGTGCCTGGAACGGACAGGGGGCCGGGGAGCTGTTTTTT	CAWNGQGAGELFF
NA	TRBV6-5	TRBJ2-2	TRBD2	TGTGCCAGCAGTCGCACCGGGGGGACCGGGGAGCTGTTTTTT	CASSRTGGTGELFF
NA	TRBV5-4	TRBJ2-3	NA	TGTGCCAGCAGCTTTTCGCGAAGCGATACGCAGTATTTT	CASSFSRSDTQYF
NA	TRBV7-2	TRBJ2-1	NA	TGTGCCAGCAGTAGGAGTGGAAGGCCGGATTACAATGAGCAGTTCTTC	CASSRSGRPDYNEQFF
NA	TRBV7-9	TRBJ2-7	TRBD2	TGTGCCAGCAGCCGGACCCTAGCGGGAGACTACGAGCAGTACTTC	CASSRTLAGDYEQYF
NA	TRBV6-1	TRBJ1-2	NA	TGTGCCAGCAGGCAGGGAACTACCTATGGCTACACCTTC	CASRQGTTYGYTF
NA	TRBV6-1	TRBJ1-1	TRBD1	TGTGCCAGCGTTAACAGGGGTCTTAGCACTGAAGCTTTCTTT	CASVNRGLSTEAFF
NA	TRBV6-6	TRBJ2-1	TRBD2	TGTGCCAGCAGGCAAACCGTGGCGGGAGGGCGCAATGAGCAGTTCTTC	CASRQTVAGGRNEQFF
NA	TRBV6-5	TRBJ2-1	NA	TGTGCCAGCAGTTCCTTATATGAGCAGTTCTTC	CASSSLYEQFF
NA	TRBV23-1	TRBJ1-3	NA	TGCGCCAGCAGTCAATCGGGTGTTCAAGGGATTCCTGGAAACACCATATATTTT	CASSQSGVQGIPGNTIYF
NA	TRBV10-3	TRBJ2-1	TRBD2	TGTGCCATCTCCGGGACTAGCGGGAGTCGGGGCTCCTACAATGAGCAGTTCTTC	CAISGTSGSRGSYNEQFF
once	TRBV5-1	TRBJ1-1	TRBD1	TGCGCCAGCAGCTTAACGGACAGGGGAGGGGTCACTGAAGCTTTCTTT	CASSLTDRGGVTEAFF
once	TRBV6-1	TRBJ2-5	TRBD1	TGTGCCAGCAGTGAATATCCGACAGGGGGAGAGACCCAGTACTTC	CASSEYPTGGETQYF
NA	TRBV5-1	TRBJ2-3	TRBD2	TGCGCCAGCAGCACCGGGACTAGCGGGGGGACAGATACGCAGTATTTT	CASSTGTSGGTDTQYF
NA	TRBV2	TRBJ2-5	NA	TGTGCCAGCAGTGACCGTTCCTACAGGGCGGACCAGTACTTC	CASSDRSYRADQYF
NA	TRBV10-3	TRBJ1-1	TRBD1	TGTGCCATCAGTTCTGACAGGGGATCGTCTGAAGCTTTCTTT	CAISSDRGSSEAFF
few	TRBV5-1	TRBJ2-5	TRBD2	TGCGCCAGCAGCTTGGAGGCTAGCGGGGGGCGGGCCCAGTACTTC	CASSLEASGGRAQYF
few	TRBV7-9	TRBJ2-3	NA	TGTGCCAGCTCCCCGGGGGCTAGCGGCACAGATACGCAGTATTTT	CASSPGASGTDTQYF
NA	TRBV7-9	TRBJ2-5	TRBD2	TGTGCCAGCACCCTACTAGCGGCGGCGGGCCAAGAGACCCAGTACTTC	CASTLLAAAGQETQYF
NA	TRBV7-9	TRBJ1-1	NA	TGTGCCAGCACCTGGACAGCTATGAACACTGAAGCTTTCTTT	CASTWTAMNTEAFF
NA	TRBV6-6	TRBJ1-3	NA	TGTGCCAGCAGGGGGACTGTAGGAAACACCATATATTTT	CASRGTVGNTIYF
NA	TRBV7-2	TRBJ2-3	TRBD1	TGTGCCAGCAGCTCGACAGGGTTTTCGCAGTATTTT	CASSSTGFSQYF
once	TRBV6-5	TRBJ2-7	NA	TGTGCCAGTGCGCTCTACGAGCAGTACTTC	CASALYEQYF
NA	TRBV18	TRBJ2-7	NA	TGTGCCAGCTCACCACCAAGGCAGGGCCACTACGAGCAGTACTTC	CASSPPRQGHYEQYF
NA	TRBV18	TRBJ2-3	TRBD1	TGTGCCAGCTCACTACAGGGGTATCAGACAGATACGCAGTATTTT	CASSLQGYQTDTQYF
NA	TRBV6-1	TRBJ2-2	NA	TGTGCCAGCAGTGGGACTCCACTAAGCCCCGCCGGGGAGCTGTTTTTT	CASSGTPLSPAGELFF
NA	TRBV5-4	TRBJ2-5	TRBD1	TGTGCCAGCAGCTGGGGGACAGGGGGCGCCGAGACCCAGTACTTC	CASSWGTGGAETQYF
NA	TRBV7-2	TRBJ1-4	TRBD1	TGTGCCAGCAGCGCAGACAGGGGTAATGAAAAACTGTTTTTT	CASSADRGNEKLFF
NA	TRBV5-1	TRBJ1-4	NA	TGCGCCAGCAGCTTGGAGGGGGGCAGCACTAATGAAAAACTGTTTTTT	CASSLEGGSTNEKLFF
once	TRBV5-7	TRBJ2-2	TRBD2	TGTGCCAGCAGCTTTAAGGTAATAGCGGGAGGGACCGGGGAGCTGTTTTTT	CASSFKVIAGGTGELFF
NA	TRBV7-8	TRBJ1-1	TRBD1	TGTGCCAGCAGCTTAGTAGGGGGCGGGGTGGGCACTGAAGCTTTCTTT	CASSLVGGGVGTEAFF
few	TRBV10-2	TRBJ1-4	NA	TGCGCCAGCAGTCTTTCTACTGCAACTAATGAAAAACTGTTTTTT	CASSLSTATNEKLFF
NA	TRBV5-4	TRBJ1-3	TRBD1	TGTGCCAGCAGCTCGGCGGGGACAGCTTCACCCGGAAACACCATATATTTT	CASSSAGTASPGNTIYF
NA	TRBV2	TRBJ2-1	NA	TGTGCCAGCAGTGCCCGGGTAACAATGGCATACAATGAGCAGTTCTTC	CASSARVTMAYNEQFF